This T cell receptor beta chain was obtained from a study of cytomegalovirus exposure and HLA in healthy donors. Across the whole study: Among 150 million to 200 million T cells, an earlier analysis found 120 million or so unique TCR beta sequences. Study conclusions and caveats: Compared with the roughly 730-donor mean, an Asian-associated ancestry cluster reportedly had fewer N-insertions, according to a later analysis.

This clone was picked up a small number of times. Its target is not known. One end of the junction varies from germline; a read error may be responsible. Healthy bone marrow donors made up the donors. It was with 60 Vbeta and 13 Jbeta primers that the PCR ran. Repertoires were generated with immunoSEQ multiplex PCR, while TCRdb's copy carries only in-frame clones and drops some. This table has some 190,000 clones, 60% to 80% appearing once. The germline V gene encodes CDR1 SEHNR and CDR2 FQNEAQ (reference sequence). CDR3 length: 14 residues. This sequence originates from a woman between 18 and 29 years old in good health and CMV-seronegative. Input material: PBMCs. V is TRBV7-9 and J is TRBJ1-2; 7 positions match TRBD1. CDR3 sequence (DNA): TGTTCCAGCAGCTTAATCAACAGGGGTCGTGGCTACACCTTC. The encoded protein is CSSSLINRGRGYTF.